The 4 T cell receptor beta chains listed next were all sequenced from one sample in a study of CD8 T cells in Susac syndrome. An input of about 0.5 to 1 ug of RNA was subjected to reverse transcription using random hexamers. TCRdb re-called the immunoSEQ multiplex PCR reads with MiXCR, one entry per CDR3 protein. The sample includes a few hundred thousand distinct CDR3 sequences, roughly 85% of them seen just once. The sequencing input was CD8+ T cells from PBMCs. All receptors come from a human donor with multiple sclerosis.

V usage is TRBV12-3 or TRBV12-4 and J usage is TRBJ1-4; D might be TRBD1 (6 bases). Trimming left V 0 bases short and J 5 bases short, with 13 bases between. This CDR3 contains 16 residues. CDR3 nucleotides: TGTGCCAGCAGTTTAGCGCTGGGGGGGCCGAATGAAAAACTGTTTTTT. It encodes CASSLALGGPNEKLFF.

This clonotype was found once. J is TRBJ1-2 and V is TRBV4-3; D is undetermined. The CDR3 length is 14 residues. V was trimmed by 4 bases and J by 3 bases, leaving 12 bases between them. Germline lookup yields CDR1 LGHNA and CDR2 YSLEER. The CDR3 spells CASSREGYHYGYTF. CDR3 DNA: TGCGCCAGCAGCCGAGAGGGTTATCACTATGGCTACACCTTC.

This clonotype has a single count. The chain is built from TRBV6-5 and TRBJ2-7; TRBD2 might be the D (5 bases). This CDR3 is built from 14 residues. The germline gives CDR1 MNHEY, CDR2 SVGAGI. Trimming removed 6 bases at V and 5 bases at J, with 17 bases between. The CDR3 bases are TGTGCCAGCAGCCCCGGGGATAACCCAAACGAGCAGTACTTC. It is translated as CASSPGDNPNEQYF.

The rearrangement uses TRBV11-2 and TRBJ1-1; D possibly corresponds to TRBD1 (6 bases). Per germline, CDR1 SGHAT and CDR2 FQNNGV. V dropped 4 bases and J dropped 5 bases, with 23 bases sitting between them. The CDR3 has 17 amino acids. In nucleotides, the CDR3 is TGTGCCAGCAGCTCACTCTTCCTAGACAGGCCGCGGACTGAAGCTTTCTTT. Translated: CASSSLFLDRPRTEAFF.